This is a list of T cell receptor beta chains from one sample in a study of blood T cell repertoires in COVID-19. Repertoires were generated with immunoSEQ multiplex PCR, while TCRdb's copy carries only in-frame clones and drops some. The sample holds approximately 300,000 clones, 83% seen once. The source material was peripheral blood. All receptors derive from a woman aged 45-65 years with acute or convalescent COVID-19. Each CDR3 is given with its conserved first and last residue. D genes are given only for firm matches. Not all rows give a size; the values are once, few, many and, for expanded clones, a class.

d_call clone_size v_call cdr3_aa
. few TRBV6-5 CASRDSKSGELFF
. once TRBV21-1 CASSKARQFGPIYF
TRBD1 . TRBV7-2 CASSSLGGQRTNEQFF
. . TRBV27 CASSYGKNTGELFF
. . TRBV6-6 CASSYFNQGSPGELFF
. . TRBV24-1 CATSDYPGGRGREETQYF
. . TRBV18 CASSPRGGRAFF
. . TRBV3-1/TRBV3-2 CASSRNRASGGNTIYF
. . TRBV5-5 CASSFKADTLYF
TRBD1 few TRBV30 CAWSHRQGQGGYTF
TRBD1 few TRBV2 CASSIGTGGGSPLHF
TRBD1 once TRBV5-1 CASSLGSGGNTEAFF
TRBD2 once TRBV5-6 CASSIAGGSYNEQFF
. . TRBV7-9 CASSLSTTNEKLFF
TRBD2 . TRBV4-1 CASSRGLAGVNEQFF
TRBD1 . TRBV5-6 CASSPGTGRTGELFF
TRBD2 . TRBV12-3/TRBV12-4 CASTTPGGDEQFF
. . TRBV5-6 CASRRRDVYGYTF
. . TRBV29-1 CSPRGSYEQYF
. . TRBV29-1 CSVSDTEAFF
. once TRBV5-6 CASSLAGFGQETQYF
TRBD1 . TRBV10-2 CASSESWDREAYF
TRBD1 . TRBV29-1 CSVPGGNGYTF
TRBD1 . TRBV7-6 CASSNRDRAYEQYF
. . TRBV12-3/TRBV12-4 CASSRQVNEKLFF
TRBD1 . TRBV6-4 CASSDSGTGLTEAFF
TRBD1 . TRBV6-2/TRBV6-3 CASSRRDSQNTEAFF
. . TRBV6-5 CASSYLGTGGTF
. . TRBV29-1 CSVGGGGYNTEAFF